A selection of T cell receptor beta chains follows, all from one sample in a study of cytomegalovirus exposure and HLA in healthy donors. The assay was immunoSEQ multiplex PCR, and TCRdb's table has in-frame clones only and misses some. The table has under 150,000 clones, about 84% seen once. Material: PBMCs. The receptor source for this set is a man aged 50-60 years in good health and CMV-seronegative. The CDR3 runs from the conserved cysteine through the conserved F or W. D genes are given only for firm matches. Size tells how often a clone was seen (once, few, many) or the class of an expanded clone, and some rows leave it out.

-	TRBV7-2	TRBJ1-2	-	TGTGCCAGCAGCTTAGGTGCAGGGTCCTATGGCTACACCTTC	CASSLGAGSYGYTF
-	TRBV18	TRBJ1-1	few	TGTGCCAGCTCACCAGCAGTAAACACTGAAGCTTTCTTT	CASSPAVNTEAFF
-	TRBV18	TRBJ1-1	-	TGTGCCAGCTCGCTGGACAGTCTGAACACTGAAGCTTTCTTT	CASSLDSLNTEAFF
-	TRBV2	TRBJ1-2	-	TGTGCCAGCAGTTTATCGACAGGCTCTAACTATGGCTACACCTTC	CASSLSTGSNYGYTF
-	TRBV6-1	TRBJ2-7	-	TGTGCCAGCAGGGAGGGACAGCAGCCCTCCTACGAGCAGTACTTC	CASREGQQPSYEQYF
TRBD1	TRBV2	TRBJ1-5	-	TGTGCCAGCAGGGGACAGGGGGTTCTTAATCAGCCCCAGCATTTT	CASRGQGVLNQPQHF
TRBD2	TRBV7-3	TRBJ2-5	-	TGTGCCAGCAGCTTAACTGCGGGGGGACGGGAGACCCAGTACTTC	CASSLTAGGRETQYF
TRBD1	TRBV6-5	TRBJ2-7	-	TGTGCCAGCACCAAACCAGGGGGAACCTACGAGCAGTACTTC	CASTKPGGTYEQYF
TRBD1	TRBV9	TRBJ2-2	-	TGTGCCAGCAGCGTTGTACGGGACAGGGGGCTCTTTGGGGACACCGGGGAGCTGTTTTTT	CASSVVRDRGLFGDTGELFF
TRBD2	TRBV19	TRBJ2-1	-	TGTGCCAGTAGTACCCGGACTAGCGGGGGATACAATGAGCAGTTCTTC	CASSTRTSGGYNEQFF
-	TRBV29-1	TRBJ1-1	-	TGCAGCGTTGATCGGGGTATGAACACTGAAGCTTTCTTT	CSVDRGMNTEAFF
-	TRBV15	TRBJ2-6	-	TGTGCCACCAGCACCCTTAATGCTGGGGCCAACGTCCTGACTTTC	CATSTLNAGANVLTF
TRBD2	TRBV4-2	TRBJ2-1	-	TGTGCCAGCAGCCAAGATGCCGTAGCGGGGTACAATGAGCAGTTCTTC	CASSQDAVAGYNEQFF
-	TRBV7-8	TRBJ1-3	few	TGTGCCAGCAGCAATCGACAGACCACTGGAAACACCATATATTTT	CASSNRQTTGNTIYF
TRBD2	TRBV15	TRBJ2-1	-	TGTGCCACCAGCAGAGTACCGACCGGGACTAGCGGGAGGATCTTCTTC	CATSRVPTGTSGRIFF
-	TRBV30	TRBJ1-1	once	TGTGCCTGGAACAAAGACACTGAAGCTTTCTTT	CAWNKDTEAFF
-	TRBV6-5	TRBJ2-6	few	TGTGCCAGCAGTAAGGACAGCTCTGGGGCCAACGTCCTGACTTTC	CASSKDSSGANVLTF
TRBD1	TRBV19	TRBJ1-2	-	TGTGCCAGTAGTTTGCCTCCGGGACAGGGGATCGGCTACACCTTC	CASSLPPGQGIGYTF
TRBD1	TRBV29-1	TRBJ1-2	-	TGCAGCGCAGGGACAGACAAACGTAACTATGGCTACACCTTC	CSAGTDKRNYGYTF
TRBD1	TRBV9	TRBJ1-4	-	TGTGCCAGCAGCGCGATCTCAGGGGGCGTTGAAAAACTGTTTTTT	CASSAISGGVEKLFF
TRBD1	TRBV7-2	TRBJ2-1	-	TGTGCCAGCAGAGGAGGGGACAGGGGGCTAGAAGAGCAGTTCTTC	CASRGGDRGLEEQFF
TRBD1	TRBV11-3	TRBJ1-2	-	TGTGCCAGCAGCCTAGAGGGACAGGATTACACCTTC	CASSLEGQDYTF
-	TRBV10-3	TRBJ2-7	-	TGTGCCATCAGGCCGGGGAGCTCCTACGAGCAGTACTTC	CAIRPGSSYEQYF
TRBD1	TRBV7-9	TRBJ1-1	-	TGTGCCAGCAGCTCACAGGGGACTGAAGCTTTCTTT	CASSSQGTEAFF
-	TRBV4-2	TRBJ1-1	-	TGTGCCAGCAGCCCCGAAGGAGGCGGAGAAGCTTTCTTT	CASSPEGGGEAFF
TRBD1	TRBV7-9	TRBJ2-2	-	TGTGCCAGCAGTCGGGGACAGCGCACCGGGGAGCTGTTTTTT	CASSRGQRTGELFF
TRBD1	TRBV5-4	TRBJ1-4	few	TGTGCCAGCAGCTTGCAGGGGGCCGCAACTAATGAAAAACTGTTTTTT	CASSLQGAATNEKLFF
TRBD1	TRBV7-9	TRBJ2-1	-	TGTGCCAGCAGCTCGAAGGCGGGACAGGGAGAGTACAATGAGCAGTTCTTC	CASSSKAGQGEYNEQFF
TRBD1	TRBV5-1	TRBJ2-7	-	TGCGCCAGCAGCCTGGGACAGGGGGTCTACGAGCAGTACTTC	CASSLGQGVYEQYF
TRBD2	TRBV11-3	TRBJ2-1	-	TGTGCCAGCCAGATAGCGGGAGGTATTGAGCAGTTCTTC	CASQIAGGIEQFF
TRBD1	TRBV11-3	TRBJ1-1	-	TGTGCCAGCAGCTCCCCAGTAGGACAGGGGAACACTGAAGCTTTCTTT	CASSSPVGQGNTEAFF
-	TRBV6-5	TRBJ1-1	-	TGTGCCAGCAGTGGAGGTATGAACACTGAAGCTTTCTTT	CASSGGMNTEAFF
TRBD1	TRBV6-5	TRBJ2-7	-	TGTGCCAGCAGTTCAGGACAGGGCTACGAGCAGTACTTC	CASSSGQGYEQYF
-	TRBV2	TRBJ1-5	few	TGTGCCAGCAGGTATGGAGGGAATCAGCCCCAGCATTTT	CASRYGGNQPQHF
TRBD1	TRBV6-5	TRBJ2-7	-	TGTGCCAGCAGGTCCCGGGACAGATCCGAGCAGTACTTC	CASRSRDRSEQYF
-	TRBV4-1	TRBJ1-1	-	TGCGCCAGCAGCCAAGATGGACGCGGGGGAATGAGCACTGAAGCTTTCTTT	CASSQDGRGGMSTEAFF
-	TRBV5-6	TRBJ1-1	-	TGTGCCAGCACCATTAGACAGCCGAACACTGAAGCTTTCTTT	CASTIRQPNTEAFF
TRBD2	TRBV6-5	TRBJ2-1	once	TGTGCCAGCAGTCCACGGACTAGCGGGAGTGATGAGCAGTTCTTC	CASSPRTSGSDEQFF
TRBD1	TRBV7-9	TRBJ2-5	-	TGTGCCAGCAGCTCGCCTACAGGGGAGCTCTGGCCCCAGTACTTC	CASSSPTGELWPQYF
TRBD1	TRBV2	TRBJ2-7	few	TGTGCCAGCAGGGGGGAGACAGGGTTCTTCGAGCAGTACTTC	CASRGETGFFEQYF
TRBD1	TRBV6-6	TRBJ2-7	-	TGTGCCAGCAGTTACTACAGGGGTGACGAGCAGTACTTC	CASSYYRGDEQYF
TRBD1	TRBV5-1	TRBJ2-7	few	TGCGCCAGCAGCTTGGGGGGACAGGGGGCAAACTACGAGCAGTACTTC	CASSLGGQGANYEQYF
TRBD2	TRBV13	TRBJ2-5	-	TGTGCCAGCAGCTTAAGGACTAGCGGAGACCAAGAGACCCAGTACTTC	CASSLRTSGDQETQYF
-	TRBV6-9	TRBJ1-5	-	TGTGCCAGCAGTTATAGGGGACTAAGCAATCAGCCCCAGCATTTT	CASSYRGLSNQPQHF
TRBD1	TRBV6-1	TRBJ1-5	once	TGTGCCGGGGCGACAGGGCTCCAAAATCAGCCCCAGCATTTT	CAGATGLQNQPQHF
-	TRBV6-1	TRBJ1-4	-	TGTGCCAGCAGTGACGTTTCAGGGGCGGATGAAAAACTGTTTTTT	CASSDVSGADEKLFF
TRBD1	TRBV5-8	TRBJ2-2	-	TGTGCCAGCAGCTTGGGGACAGGGCGGAACACCGGGGAGCTGTTTTTT	CASSLGTGRNTGELFF
-	TRBV14	TRBJ1-1	-	TGTGCCAGCAGCCAAGATGCCTACCTAGGGAGCACTGAAGCTTTCTTT	CASSQDAYLGSTEAFF
-	TRBV27	TRBJ2-7	-	TGTGCCAGCAGTTTAGGGGCGGCTTACGAGCAGTACTTC	CASSLGAAYEQYF
-	TRBV5-1	TRBJ2-2	once	TGCGCCAGCAGCTTGAACAGGATGACCGGGGAGCTGTTTTTT	CASSLNRMTGELFF
TRBD1	TRBV30	TRBJ2-1	-	TGTGCCTGGGCTACAGACAGGGGGTTGTGGAATGAGCAGTTCTTC	CAWATDRGLWNEQFF
TRBD1	TRBV19	TRBJ1-2	-	TGTGCCAGTAGTACTAGACAGGGGAACTCTAACTATGGCTACACCTTC	CASSTRQGNSNYGYTF
-	TRBV6-1	TRBJ1-4	-	TGTGCCAGCGCGGCGGGGCCAACAACTAATGAAAAACTGTTTTTT	CASAAGPTTNEKLFF